This entry describes one T cell receptor beta chain. Its antigen is not identified. The CDR3 has 14 residues. Trimming pared 2 bases from V and 3 bases from J, leaving 10 bases between. Germline V gene data show CDR1 as SQVTM and CDR2 as ANQGSEA. This specimen comes from a study of cytomegalovirus exposure and HLA in healthy donors. Study-level points and caveats: In an earlier analysis, most TCR beta V segments were productive about 87% or about 30% of the time.

The PCR contained 60 Vbeta and 13 Jbeta primers. Produced via immunoSEQ multiplex PCR; TCRdb's table is partial and in-frame only. The table includes 80,000 to 130,000 clones, more than 75% detected once. The receptor's source is a woman in her fifties or sixties in good health and CMV-seropositive. Sequenced material: PBMCs. This sequence joins TRBV29-1 and TRBJ2-2; D may be TRBD1 (6 bases). This CDR3 reads CSVEQGLDTGELFF. The CDR3 nucleotides read TGCAGCGTTGAACAGGGGTTGGACACCGGGGAGCTGTTTTTT.